These 23 T cell receptor beta chains share one sample of origin, sequenced in a study of blood T cell repertoires in COVID-19. Profiling relied on immunoSEQ multiplex PCR, and the TCRdb table lists in-frame clones only, not all of them. The repertoire holds 200,000 to 250,000 clones, with under 85% as singletons. Sequencing input: PBMCs or T cells enriched from blood (not recorded which). The receptors here all came from a man aged 55 to 69 who had recovered from COVID-19.

This clone has just one count. J is TRBJ2-7 and V is TRBV20-1; D is ambiguous. The V gene lost 0 bases and the J gene lost 4 bases, with 4 bases spanning the gap. The CDR3 spans 11 residues. Germline assignment: CDR1 DFQATT and CDR2 SNEGSKA (reference sequence). CDR3 DNA: TGCAGTGCTAGAGAGTCTTACGAGCAGTACTTC. It encodes CSARESYEQYF.

CDR3 sequence reads: CASSQTGKETQYF. DNA for the CDR3: TGTGCCAGCTCACAGACAGGGAAAGAGACCCAGTACTTC. The chain is built from TRBV18 and TRBJ2-5; 7 bases map to TRBD1. The length of the CDR3 is 13 residues. The germline gives CDR1 KGHSH, CDR2 LQKENI. Trimming at V came to 4 bases and at J to 3 bases, leaving 2 bases not matched to a gene.

V is TRBV7-8 and J is TRBJ1-6; D remains ambiguous. The CDR3 has 16 residues. Germline V CDR1 and CDR2: SGHVS, FQNEAQ. Trimming shortened V by 2 bases and J by 5 bases, and 13 bases separated the two germline ends. CDR3 DNA sequence: TGTGCCAGCAGCTTATTTGTCCGGGAGAATAATTCACCCCTCCACTTT. It specifies CASSLFVRENNSPLHF.

This chain connects TRBV5-1 to TRBJ1-4, with D possibly matching TRBD1 (5 bases). The CDR3 consists of 15 residues. CDR1 is SGHRS, CDR2 YFSETQ, per germline. Trimming removed 0 bases at V and 3 bases at J, with 9 bases between. The DNA for the CDR3 is TGCGCCAGCAGCTTGGATGGGGCGGCTAATGAAAAACTGTTTTTT. Translating gives CASSLDGAANEKLFF.

This clone occurred a few times. The chain has TRBV9 and TRBJ1-3; 7 bases map to TRBD1. There are 17 residues in the CDR3. V shed 2 bases and J 0 bases; nucleotides not matched to a gene: 8. Germline-derived CDR1 and CDR2 are SGDLS and YYNGEE. Written as DNA, the CDR3 is TGTGCCAGCAGCGTGATGGGACAGTCCGCCTCTGGAAACACCATATATTTT. Protein product: CASSVMGQSASGNTIYF.

CDR3 region: CASSESGGMGNEQFF. The CDR3 region has the DNA TGTGCCAGCAGTGAATCGGGGGGCATGGGCAATGAGCAGTTCTTC. J is TRBJ2-1 and V is TRBV6-1, with D possibly being TRBD2 (7 bases). Looked up from germline, CDR1 is MNHNS and CDR2 is SASEGT. The CDR3 spans 15 residues. V lost 2 bases to trimming and J lost 6 bases, with 14 bases between them.

The CDR3 loop is CALRQREGYTF. Here the CDR3 DNA reads TGTGCCTTAAGACAGAGAGAGGGCTACACCTTC. This chain links TRBV30 with TRBJ1-2, with TRBD1 as a possible D gene (5 bases). The CDR3 spans 11 residues. The germline V gene has CDR1 GTSNPN and CDR2 SVGIG (reference sequence). Trimming removed 7 bases at V and 8 bases at J, with 14 bases between.

V is TRBV2 and J is TRBJ1-6, with D hard to call. The ends were cut back, 5 bases at V and 10 bases at J, with 12 bases in the middle. CDR3 length equals 13 residues. Per germline, CDR1 SNHLY and CDR2 FYNNEI. CDR3 in DNA: TGTGCCAGCAGTCCTACCACGGAGTCACCCCTCCACTTT. This codes for CASSPTTESPLHF.

This clone showed up just once. The chain combines TRBV6-5 with TRBJ1-2; no reliable D call. CDR3 length: 15 residues. Deletions cut 0 bases from V and 0 bases from J, with 8 bases between. The V gene's germline CDR1 is MNHEY and CDR2 SVGAGI. The CDR3 reads CASSYSGRANYGYTF. In nucleotides, the CDR3 is TGTGCCAGCAGTTACTCGGGCAGAGCTAACTATGGCTACACCTTC.

The V and J genes are TRBV12-3 or TRBV12-4 and TRBJ1-1, with 7 bases identical to TRBD1. The CDR3 sequence is 13 residues long. CDR3 DNA: TGTGCGAGCGTACAGGGGAGCACCACTGAAGCTTTCTTT. It encodes CASVQGSTTEAFF.

The chain has TRBV5-1 and TRBJ2-5; D call uncertain. CDR1 and CDR2 from the germline V gene are SGHRS and YFSETQ. V shed 4 bases and J shed 4 bases, with 11 bases lying between them. CDR3 length: 13 amino acids. The CDR3 nucleotides read TGCGCCAGCAGCGGAGCCTTCCGAGAGACCCAGTACTTC. It specifies CASSGAFRETQYF.

By proportion, this clone is medium-sized. The chain couples TRBV20-1 to TRBJ1-5; D is undetermined. V gave up 3 bases and J gave up 0 bases, with 9 bases separating them. Germline loops: CDR1 DFQATT, CDR2 SNEGSKA (reference sequence). CDR3 size: 14 residues. This CDR3 is CSASSRYSNQPQHF. The CDR3 region has the DNA TGCAGTGCTAGTTCCAGGTATAGCAATCAGCCCCAGCATTTT.

Here the CDR3 reads CASRPSGTRGQYF. The DNA of the CDR3 is TGTGCCAGCAGGCCGTCCGGGACTCGCGGGCAGTACTTC. The gene calls are TRBV12-3 or TRBV12-4 and TRBJ2-7; D possibly corresponds to TRBD2 (6 bases). The CDR3 totals 13 residues. V shed 6 bases and J shed 9 bases, with 18 bases lying between them.

The rearrangement joins TRBV9 to TRBJ2-5, with D perhaps matching TRBD2 (6 bases). The CDR3 loop spans 14 amino acids. Germline V gene lookup returns CDR1 SGDLS and CDR2 YYNGEE. Between the trimmed V and J ends, which lost 3 bases and 1 base, there was a span of 10 bases. The CDR3 region is CASSAGTSQETQYF. CDR3 DNA sequence: TGTGCCAGCAGCGCGGGGACTTCCCAAGAGACCCAGTACTTC.

This clone was seen once. The chain has TRBV4-1 and TRBJ2-2; TRBD1 agrees at 8 bases. This CDR3 spans 18 amino acids. The germline V gene has CDR1 MGHRA and CDR2 YSYEKL. V lost 0 bases, J lost 4 bases, and 10 bases stayed unmatched. CDR3 sequence (DNA): TGCGCCAGCAGCCAAGATCGACAGGGGCAAAGGAGCACCGGGGAGCTGTTTTTT. The encoded protein is CASSQDRQGQRSTGELFF.

This sequence joins TRBV5-8 and TRBJ1-3; 8 bases match TRBD1. Per the germline V gene, CDR1 is SGHTS and CDR2 is YDEGEE. V shed 4 bases, J shed 9 bases, and the junction held 15 bases outside the gene matches. The CDR3 consists of 16 residues. In DNA, the CDR3 is TGTGCCAGCAGCCTGGGCCCCGGGACAGGCAGAGGCACCATATATTTT. This sequence encodes CASSLGPGTGRGTIYF.

This chain uses TRBV19 with TRBJ1-1; 7 nucleotides align to TRBD1. The junction had 8 bases not matched to a gene; V was cut back by 4 bases and J by 0 bases. This CDR3 has 16 residues. Germline V lookup: CDR1 LNHDA, CDR2 SQIVND (reference sequence). The CDR3 reads CASSSPAGTVNTEAFF. Here the CDR3 DNA reads TGTGCCAGTAGTAGCCCCGCCGGGACAGTGAACACTGAAGCTTTCTTT.

The chain couples TRBV5-1 to TRBJ1-1; 7 bases fit TRBD1. Germline V gene sequence: CDR1 SGHRS, CDR2 YFSETQ. The length of the CDR3 is 14 residues. Trimming took 0 bases from V and 4 from J; bases not matched to a gene: 3. CDR3 nucleotides: TGCGCCAGCAGCTTGGGCCAGGGGGTCACTGAAGCTTTCTTT. Its protein is CASSLGQGVTEAFF.

CDR3 region: CSVKTGEGNQPQHF. The CDR3 DNA sequence: TGCAGCGTGAAAACAGGGGAGGGCAATCAGCCCCAGCATTTT. V and J are TRBV29-1 and TRBJ1-5; 7 positions match TRBD1. The CDR3 consists of 14 residues. The V gene end was trimmed by 6 bases and the J gene end by 2 bases; junction bases not matched to a gene: 7. The V gene's germline CDR1 is SQVTM and CDR2 ANQGSEA.

The V gene is TRBV6-5, the J gene TRBJ2-1, with TRBD1 as a possible D gene (6 bases). This CDR3 is built from 12 residues. V lost 6 bases to trimming and J lost 7 bases, with 10 bases between them. CDR1 is MNHEY and CDR2 is SVGAGI in the germline V gene. As DNA, the CDR3 is TGTGCCAGCAGCCGCAGGGGAAATGAGCAGTTCTTC. This sequence encodes CASSRRGNEQFF.

This chain links TRBV10-3 with TRBJ2-1, with 11 bases fitting TRBD2. Germline trimming cut 8 bases from V and 4 bases from J; bases unmatched to any gene: 13. Germline CDR1 reads ENHRY; CDR2 reads SYGVKD. The CDR3 is 17 residues long. The CDR3 DNA is TGTGCCATCCGAGGTGGTAGCGGGGGGGCTTCGTACAATGAGCAGTTCTTC. As protein: CAIRGGSGGASYNEQFF.

The chain couples TRBV21-1 to TRBJ1-2; the D segment call TRBD1 is taken from the table without a DNA check. TRBV21-1 has pseudogene status. There are 18 residues in the CDR3. The CDR3 DNA reads as TGTGCCAGCAGCGGAAAAGACAGGGGCCCACCATGCATCTATGGCTACACCTTC. Protein sequence: CASSGKDRGPPCIYGYTF.

This chain links TRBV27 with TRBJ1-3; a weak D match, TRBD1 (5 bases). The CDR3 is 15 residues long. V dropped 5 bases and J dropped 10 bases, with 21 bases sitting between them. From germline, CDR1 is MNHEY and CDR2 SMNVEV (reference sequence). The CDR3 DNA is TGTGCCAGCAGTCCCACACGCGGGCGGGGGGGAACCATATATTTT. It is translated as CASSPTRGRGGTIYF.